The 15 T cell receptor beta chains reported below all come from one sample, sequenced in a study of OX40 agonist ivuxolimab in advanced cancers. Profiling relied on immunoSEQ multiplex PCR, and the TCRdb table lists in-frame clones only, not all of them. The sample carries 74,000 or so clones, roughly 85% recorded once. Sequencing was performed on CD4+ or CD8+ T cells sorted from blood, taken in a trial of the OX40 agonist ivuxolimab. These receptors were collected from an adult with an advanced solid tumor such as melanoma, head and neck, liver or kidney cancer.

A few counts support this clone. This rearrangement joins TRBV5-6 to TRBJ1-1, with 9 bases fitting TRBD1. Losses at the gene ends were 1 base for V and 4 bases for J; bases not matched to a gene: 2. Per the germline V gene, CDR1 is SGHDT and CDR2 is YYEEEE. The CDR3 runs to 14 residues. CDR3: CASSLTQGATEAFF. In DNA, the CDR3 is TGTGCCAGCAGCTTGACACAGGGGGCCACTGAAGCTTTCTTT.

The rearrangement uses TRBV5-1 and TRBJ2-3; TRBD1 agrees at 10 bases. The J segment lost 0 bases and the V segment lost 9 bases, leaving 7 bases of the junction unmatched. Germline CDR1 reads SGHRS; CDR2 reads YFSETQ. This CDR3 spans 15 amino acids. CDR3 sequence: CATRQGAVSTDTQYF. The CDR3 DNA reads TGCGCCACCAGACAGGGGGCTGTGAGCACAGATACGCAGTATTTT.

V is TRBV2 and J is TRBJ2-3, with D perhaps TRBD1 (6 bases). Trimming left V 7 bases short and J 4 bases short, with 15 bases between. The CDR3 extends over 14 amino acids. CDR1 is SNHLY, CDR2 FYNNEI, per germline. The CDR3 sequence: CASISGEGADTQYF. The CDR3 DNA reads TGTGCCAGCATCAGCGGAGAGGGGGCAGATACGCAGTATTTT.

This clone was seen a single time. The rearrangement joins TRBV28 to TRBJ1-2; 9 bases map to TRBD1. CDR1 and CDR2 (germline): MDHEN, SYDVKM. Trimming took 8 bases from V and 11 from J; bases not matched to a gene: 15. CDR3 length: 14 amino acids. The CDR3 is CASGMSGTGFLYTF. The CDR3 DNA reads TGTGCCAGCGGGATGTCCGGGACAGGGTTCTTGTACACCTTC.

V is TRBV6-1 and J is TRBJ1-1, with TRBD1 matching over 8 bases. V lost 3 bases to trimming and J lost 10 bases; unmatched junction nucleotides: 4. Germline V gene data show CDR1 as MNHNS and CDR2 as SASEGT. This CDR3 has 12 residues. The CDR3: CASSDGQGRAFF. CDR3 coding DNA: TGTGCCAGCAGTGACGGACAGGGTAGAGCTTTCTTT.

The V and J genes are TRBV29-1 and TRBJ2-1; 7 nucleotides agree with TRBD2. The CDR3 is 14 amino acids. The V and J ends lost 2 bases and 7 bases, in that order; junction bases with no gene match: 8. Looked up from germline, CDR1 is SQVTM and CDR2 is ANQGSEA. The CDR3 loop reads CSVELVTSMNEQFF. The CDR3 DNA reads as TGCAGCGTTGAATTAGTGACTAGCATGAATGAGCAGTTCTTC.

The V and J genes are TRBV2 and TRBJ1-5, with TRBD1 matching 8 bases. This CDR3 comprises 16 residues. Looked up from germline, CDR1 is SNHLY and CDR2 is FYNNEI. V was clipped by 6 bases and J by 4 bases; unmatched bases: 11. The CDR3 here is CASRRNAGGANQPQHF. In nucleotides, the CDR3 is TGTGCCAGCAGGAGGAATGCAGGGGGCGCGAATCAGCCCCAGCATTTT.

In this sample, this clone turned up once. The V call is TRBV11-2, the J call TRBJ2-3, with a possible D match to TRBD2 (6 bases). V lost 4 bases and J 2 bases, leaving 10 bases between the germline ends. The CDR3 totals 14 residues. Germline CDR1 SGHAT, CDR2 FQNNGV. DNA for the CDR3: TGTGCCAGCAGCTCTAGACTAGACACAGATACGCAGTATTTT. Translated: CASSSRLDTDTQYF. The full variable domain, in which reference TRBV11-2 and TRBJ2-3 provide the parts outside the CDR3, is EAGVAQSPRYKIIEKRQSVAFWCNPISGHATLYWYQQILGQGPKLLIQFQNNGVVDDSQLPKDRFSAERLKGVDSTLKIQPAKLEDSAVYLCASSSRLDTDTQYFGPGTRLTVL.

The chain recombines TRBV10-3 with TRBJ1-5; unclear D gene. Trimming pared 7 bases from V and 7 bases from J, leaving 17 bases between. The CDR3 is 14 residues long. Germline-derived CDR1 and CDR2 are ENHRY and SYGVKD. CDR3 sequence reads: CAIKGEGSGQPQHF. As DNA, the CDR3 is TGTGCCATCAAAGGAGAAGGGAGTGGACAGCCCCAGCATTTT.

V usage is TRBV5-6 and J usage is TRBJ1-6, with TRBD1 matching over 7 bases. The CDR3 is made up of 15 amino acids. V trimming: 4 bases; J trimming: 5 bases; junction bases outside the gene matches: 6. Germline CDR1 SGHDT, CDR2 YYEEEE. The CDR3 spells CASSHDRADNSPLHF. The CDR3 DNA sequence: TGTGCCAGCAGCCACGACAGGGCTGATAATTCACCCCTCCACTTT.

This clone has only one observation. The gene calls are TRBV25-1 and TRBJ1-2; D remains ambiguous. There are 13 residues in the CDR3. Trimming removed 8 bases from V and 8 bases from J, with 18 bases in between. Germline values: CDR1 MGHDK, CDR2 SYGVNS. CDR3 sequence (DNA): TGTGCCAGCGAGGCCCCATCGCGGGAAGGCTACACCTTC. Translating it yields CASEAPSREGYTF.

The CDR3 coding sequence is TGTGCCAGCAGCGCCCTCCCAGAGGCCGGGGAGCTGTTTTTT. This gives the protein CASSALPEAGELFF. V usage is TRBV9 and J usage is TRBJ2-2; D remains unclear. CDR3 size: 14 residues. V gave up 3 bases and J gave up 6 bases, with 12 bases separating them. Germline-derived CDR1 and CDR2 are SGDLS and YYNGEE.

In the case of this clone: A read error may account for a junction end that differs from germline. The chain combines TRBV7-3 with TRBJ1-6; D is undetermined. The CDR3 has 14 residues. Per germline, CDR1 SGHTA and CDR2 FQGTGA. The CDR3 spells CAGSLYGNNSPLHF. For the CDR3, the DNA is TGTGCCGGCAGCTTATATGGAAATAATTCACCCCTCCACTTT.

The rearrangement links TRBV5-4 to TRBJ2-3; D might be TRBD1 or TRBD2, each matching 5 bases. The CDR3 contains 14 residues. CDR1 is SGHNT, CDR2 YYREEE, per germline (reference sequence). V lost 3 bases to trimming and J lost 1 base, with 9 bases between them. The CDR3 is CASSSRDRTDTQYF. The CDR3 DNA sequence: TGTGCCAGCAGCTCAAGGGACCGCACAGATACGCAGTATTTT.

This clone was counted a few times. This chain uses TRBV6-4 with TRBJ1-2, with D possibly matching TRBD1 (6 bases). The ends were cut back, 2 bases at V and 8 bases at J, with 15 bases in the middle. CDR1 is MRHNA and CDR2 is SNTAGT in the germline V gene. This CDR3 has 14 amino acids. Here the CDR3 DNA reads TGTGCCAGCAGTGACCAAGGGGGTTATAGCGGCTACACCTTC. Translation: CASSDQGGYSGYTF.